A single sample is the source of the 10 T cell receptor beta chains below, sequenced in a study of cytomegalovirus exposure and HLA in healthy donors. PCR primers comprised 60 Vbeta and 13 Jbeta primers. TCRdb's table, derived via immunoSEQ multiplex PCR, lists solely in-frame clones and lacks some. The sample has about 140,000 clones, 75% to 85% seen once. The sequenced material came from PBMCs. The receptors derive from a woman aged 40 to 49 in good health and CMV-seronegative.

This clone showed up just once. The chain couples TRBV6-1 to TRBJ1-2; a weak D match, TRBD1 (6 bases). CDR3 length equals 14 residues. CDR1 and CDR2 (germline): MNHNS, SASEGT. Trimming stripped 8 bases from V and 1 base from J, with 14 bases between. The CDR3 here is CASGNYRDNYGYTF. For the CDR3, the DNA is TGTGCCAGCGGAAATTACAGGGATAACTATGGCTACACCTTC.

This rearrangement joins TRBV27 to TRBJ2-3; TRBD2 matches 7 bases. CDR1 and CDR2 (germline): MNHEY, SMNVEV (reference sequence). This CDR3 comprises 14 residues. J lost 4 bases, V lost 7 bases, and 8 bases had no gene match. CDR3 coding DNA: TGTGCCAGCACCCCTGGACTAGTGGCAGATACGCAGTATTTT. This sequence encodes CASTPGLVADTQYF.

V and J are TRBV5-1 and TRBJ1-2, with 7 bases matching TRBD1. The junction had 12 bases not matched to a gene; V was cut back by 3 bases and J by 4 bases. The CDR3 is 16 residues long. CDR1 SGHRS and CDR2 YFSETQ come from the germline V gene. The CDR3 loop is CASSWGQYSSFYGYTF. The CDR3 region has the DNA TGCGCCAGCAGCTGGGGACAGTATTCCTCTTTCTATGGCTACACCTTC.

The J gene is TRBJ2-3, the V gene TRBV9, with D possibly TRBD1 on 6 matching bases. This CDR3 contains 17 residues. CDR1 and CDR2 (germline): SGDLS, YYNGEE. With 0 bases removed from V and 0 bases from J, the gap between germline ends came to 14 bases. CDR3 residues: CASSVAPLGASTDTQYF. CDR3 nucleotide sequence: TGTGCCAGCAGCGTAGCCCCGTTGGGGGCTAGCACAGATACGCAGTATTTT.

The rearrangement joins TRBV18 to TRBJ1-2; 8 bases fit TRBD1. The CDR3 length is 16 residues. V gave up 3 bases and J gave up 0 bases; unmatched junction bases: 6. Looked up from germline, CDR1 is KGHSH and CDR2 is LQKENI. CDR3 sequence: CASSPGTGEANYGYTF. The CDR3 DNA is TGTGCCAGCTCACCTGGGACAGGAGAAGCTAACTATGGCTACACCTTC.

The chain employs TRBV28 and TRBJ2-3; 9 bases fit TRBD1. The germline CDR1 and CDR2 sequences are MDHEN and SYDVKM. V shed 11 bases, J shed 3 bases, and the junction held 9 bases outside the gene matches. The CDR3 contains 14 residues. CDR3 bases: TGTGCCGGACGTCCCGGGACAGGGACAGATACGCAGTATTTT. This gives the protein CAGRPGTGTDTQYF.

This chain links TRBV29-1 with TRBJ1-6, with TRBD1 matching over 7 bases. The CDR3 has 14 residues. Per the germline V gene, CDR1 is SQVTM and CDR2 is ANQGSEA. Trimming removed 6 bases from V and 3 bases from J; junction bases left unmatched: 5. CDR3 sequence reads: CSVRRDSYNSPLHF. The CDR3 coding sequence is TGCAGCGTGCGCCGGGACAGCTATAATTCACCCCTCCACTTT.

The chain is built from TRBV4-2 and TRBJ1-1, with TRBD1 as a possible D gene (5 bases). The CDR3 length is 15 residues. The V gene lost 0 bases and the J gene lost 4 bases, with 12 bases spanning the gap. Germline CDR1 and CDR2: LGHNA and YNFKEQ. Here the CDR3 reads CASSQDMSGLTEAFF. The CDR3 region has the DNA TGTGCCAGCAGCCAAGATATGTCAGGGCTCACTGAAGCTTTCTTT.

Of note for this clone: Different DNA sequences within this sample yield the same CDR3. The chain couples TRBV6-5 to TRBJ2-7, with 7 bases aligning to TRBD1. J gave up 2 bases and V 2 bases, and 6 bases lay outside the gene matches. CDR1 and CDR2 (germline): MNHEY, SVGAGI. This CDR3 has 15 amino acids. This CDR3 reads CASSYQRQGPYEQYF. The CDR3 DNA is TGTGCCAGCAGTTACCAGAGACAGGGCCCCTACGAGCAGTACTTC.

The rearrangement joins TRBV28 to TRBJ1-5; no clear D. Germline loops: CDR1 MDHEN, CDR2 SYDVKM. The CDR3 spans 14 residues. V dropped 2 bases and J dropped 1 base, with 6 bases sitting between them. In DNA form, the CDR3 reads TGTGCCAGCAGTTTAGGCACCAGCAATCAGCCCCAGCATTTT. Amino acids: CASSLGTSNQPQHF.